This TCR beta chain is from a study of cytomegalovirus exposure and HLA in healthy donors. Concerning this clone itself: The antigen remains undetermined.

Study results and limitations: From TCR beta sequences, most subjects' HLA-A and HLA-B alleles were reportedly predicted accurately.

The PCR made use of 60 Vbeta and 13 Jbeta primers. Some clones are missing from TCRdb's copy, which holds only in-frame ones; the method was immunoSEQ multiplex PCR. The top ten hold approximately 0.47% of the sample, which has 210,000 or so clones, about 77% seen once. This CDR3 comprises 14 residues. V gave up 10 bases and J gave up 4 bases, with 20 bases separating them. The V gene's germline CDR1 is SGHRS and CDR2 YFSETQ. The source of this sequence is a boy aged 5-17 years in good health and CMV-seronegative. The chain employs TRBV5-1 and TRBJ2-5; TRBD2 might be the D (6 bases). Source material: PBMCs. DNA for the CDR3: TGCGCCTTACGACCGGGAGTTTTGGGAGAGACCCAGTACTTC. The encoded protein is CALRPGVLGETQYF. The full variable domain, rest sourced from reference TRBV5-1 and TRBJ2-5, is KAGVTQTPRYLIKTRGQQVTLSCSPISGHRSVSWYQQTPGQGLQFLFEYFSETQRNKGNFPGRFSGRQFSNSRSEMNVSTLELGDSALYLCALRPGVLGETQYFGPGTRLLVL.